These 11 T cell receptor beta chains were sequenced from one sample in a study of T cell responses to AZD1222 COVID-19 vaccine. The assay was immunoSEQ multiplex PCR, and TCRdb's table has in-frame clones only and misses some. The top ten hold roughly 5.4% of the sample, which has 140,000 or so clones, roughly 86% seen once. Specimen: peripheral blood, collected 28 days after the second dose of the MenACWY control vaccine. The receptor source for this set is an adult who received the MenACWY meningococcal vaccine as a control.

J is TRBJ1-6 and V is TRBV6-5; no reliable D call. The CDR3 covers 14 residues. CDR1 is MNHEY and CDR2 is SVGAGI in the germline V gene. V was cut by 8 bases and J by 9 bases, with 17 bases left in between. The CDR3 nucleotides read TGTGCCAGCCACGGGGAACATGAGAGTTCACCCCTCCACTTT. Translation: CASHGEHESSPLHF.

The chain uses TRBV7-9 and TRBJ1-1; D may be TRBD1 (5 bases). Germline V lookup: CDR1 SEHNR, CDR2 FQNEAQ (reference sequence). This CDR3 spans 14 amino acids. The V end lost 2 bases, the J end lost 4 bases, and 11 bases lay between the germline ends. CDR3 loop: CASSLYYGGTEAFF. CDR3 DNA: TGTGCCAGCAGCTTATATTATGGGGGCACTGAAGCTTTCTTT.

The chain recombines TRBV3-1 (or the pseudogene TRBV3-2) with TRBJ2-3; 8 bases agree with TRBD2. Germline values: CDR1 LGHDT, CDR2 YNNKEL (reference sequence). V lost 1 base to trimming and J lost 2 bases; unmatched junction nucleotides: 8. The CDR3 extends over 17 amino acids. The CDR3 bases are TGTGCCAGCAGCCAAGGGGTCAAGCGGGGGCTCACAGATACGCAGTATTTT. Its translation: CASSQGVKRGLTDTQYF.

The J gene is TRBJ1-4, the V gene TRBV6-5; D is ambiguous. Germline V lookup: CDR1 MNHEY, CDR2 SVGAGI. The CDR3 consists of 13 residues. The V gene lost 7 bases and the J gene lost 6 bases, with 12 bases spanning the gap. CDR3 nucleotides: TGTGCCAGCACCCCCCGTGGGGATGAAAAACTGTTTTTT. It encodes CASTPRGDEKLFF.

This sequence joins TRBV5-1 and TRBJ2-1; 9 positions match TRBD1. The length of the CDR3 is 17 residues. Unmatched junction bases numbered 11, after V lost 0 bases and J lost 7 bases. Germline lookup yields CDR1 SGHRS and CDR2 YFSETQ. CDR3 sequence reads: CASSLGRSGQGRNEQFF. DNA for the CDR3: TGCGCCAGCAGCTTGGGAAGGTCCGGACAGGGGAGAAATGAGCAGTTCTTC.

The chain employs TRBV5-5 and TRBJ2-6; no definite D call. Germline V gene data show CDR1 as SGHKS and CDR2 as YYEKEE (reference sequence). V was cut by 7 bases and J by 0 bases, with 11 bases left in between. The CDR3 totals 15 residues. CDR3 DNA: TGTGCCAGCGGCCGCGACCTCTCTGGGGCCAACGTCCTGACTTTC. This translates into CASGRDLSGANVLTF.

The chain links TRBV6-5 to TRBJ2-7, with 9 bases that match TRBD1. CDR3 length: 13 residues. V lost 6 bases to trimming and J lost 6 bases; unmatched junction nucleotides: 6. CDR1 is MNHEY and CDR2 is SVGAGI in the germline V gene. The CDR3 sequence: CASSMGQGTEQYF. The CDR3 nucleotides read TGTGCCAGCAGCATGGGACAGGGCACCGAGCAGTACTTC.

The genes are TRBV5-1 and TRBJ2-6; no clear D. Trimming took 1 base from V and 4 from J, leaving 15 bases between them. Looked up from germline, CDR1 is SGHRS and CDR2 is YFSETQ. The CDR3 runs to 17 residues. The CDR3: CASSLMRPGGGANVLTF. As DNA, the CDR3 is TGCGCCAGCAGCTTGATGCGCCCGGGCGGCGGGGCCAACGTCCTGACTTTC.

This clone was picked up one time. J is TRBJ2-1 and V is TRBV9, with unresolved D. The CDR3 extends over 11 amino acids. V was trimmed by 0 bases and J by 10 bases, leaving 5 bases between them. The V gene's germline CDR1 is SGDLS and CDR2 YYNGEE. As DNA, the CDR3 is TGTGCCAGCAGCGTAGTCGGGGAGCAGTTCTTC. This sequence encodes CASSVVGEQFF.

J is TRBJ2-3 and V is TRBV2; no reliable D call. V lost 6 bases and J lost 2, with 6 bases in between. The V gene's germline CDR1 is SNHLY and CDR2 FYNNEI. This CDR3 has 12 residues. The CDR3 DNA follows: TGTGCCAGCAGGCGAGACACAGATACGCAGTATTTT. As protein: CASRRDTDTQYF. Using reference TRBV2 and TRBJ2-3 for the parts outside the CDR3, the full variable domain is EPEVTQTPSHQVTQMGQEVILRCVPISNHLYFYWYRQILGQKVEFLVSFYNNEISEKSEIFDDQFSVERPDGSNFTLKIRSTKLEDSAMYFCASRRDTDTQYFGPGTRLTVL.

V is TRBV15 and J is TRBJ2-5, with 7 bases lining up with TRBD2. Germline values: CDR1 LNHNV, CDR2 YYDKDF (reference sequence). After removal of 1 base from V and 4 bases from J, the junction contained 9 bases not matched to a gene. The CDR3 loop spans 16 amino acids. CDR3 region: CATSRGGGGLTETQYF. DNA of the CDR3: TGTGCCACCAGCAGAGGTGGGGGGGGGTTGACAGAGACCCAGTACTTC.